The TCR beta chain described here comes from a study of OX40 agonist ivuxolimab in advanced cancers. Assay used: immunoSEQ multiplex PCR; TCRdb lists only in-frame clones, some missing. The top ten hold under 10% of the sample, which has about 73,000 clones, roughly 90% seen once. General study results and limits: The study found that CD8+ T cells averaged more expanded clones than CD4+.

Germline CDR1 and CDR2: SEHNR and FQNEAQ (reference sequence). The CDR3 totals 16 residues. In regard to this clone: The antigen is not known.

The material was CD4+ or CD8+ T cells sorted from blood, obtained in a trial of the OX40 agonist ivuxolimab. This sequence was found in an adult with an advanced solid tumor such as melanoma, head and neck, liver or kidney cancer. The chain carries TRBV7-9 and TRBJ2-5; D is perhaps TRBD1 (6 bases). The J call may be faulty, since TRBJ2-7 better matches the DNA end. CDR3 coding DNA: TGTGCCAGCAGCCTCCCCGTCTCCGGACAGATCTACGAGCAGTACTTC. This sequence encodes CASSLPVSGQIYEQYF.